This T cell receptor (beta chain) stems from a study of blood T cell repertoires in COVID-19. Authors' data handling: Counts of nucleated cells, estimated from reference gene primer amplification, were obtained. This table comes from immunoSEQ multiplex PCR, and its TCRdb copy is limited to in-frame clones, with some not included. The DNA was the basis for D and trimming; V, J and clone size are from that table. The sample lists under 200,000 clones, approximately 86% occurring once. The V gene end was trimmed by 1 base and the J gene end by 3 bases; junction bases not matched to a gene: 6. Germline CDR1 and CDR2: LNHNV and YYDKDF (reference sequence). The CDR3 has 16 residues.

The chain is built from TRBV15 and TRBJ2-7; TRBD2 agrees at 10 bases. The specimen was PBMCs or T cells enriched from blood (not recorded which). This TCR came from a woman aged 40 to 49 in a cohort exposed to, infected with or recovered from COVID-19 (not recorded which). This CDR3 is CATSRGRASGSYEQYF. As DNA, the CDR3 is TGTGCCACCAGCAGAGGTCGGGCTAGCGGGAGCTACGAGCAGTACTTC.